This T cell receptor (beta chain) was sequenced during a study of blood T cells in healthy people across ages. A remark on this clonotype: At one end, the junction sequence differs from germline, possibly due to a read error.

The CDR3 spans 14 residues. CDR1 is SGHDN, CDR2 FVKESK, per germline. Donation came from healthy Caucasian individuals in Russia who were aged 6 to 90. Samples each yielded at least 6 micrograms of total RNA. With a J-beta primer mix and a sample-barcoded 5' primer, a second PCR ran about 7 to 11 cycles. Each cDNA molecule, via a template-switch adaptor with 12 random nucleotides, was tagged. Samples each returned at least 3 million CDR3-containing paired-end reads. TCRdb re-called the 5' RACE reads with MiXCR, one entry per CDR3 protein. The sample has about 1,500,000 distinct CDR3 sequences; approximately 42% are singletons.

The J gene is TRBJ2-1, the V gene TRBV14; D is unresolved. The source material was blood. This receptor was obtained from a woman aged 18-29 years in good health. The CDR3 loop reads CASGHLVSYNEQFF. The CDR3 DNA follows: TGTGCCAGCGGCCATCTAGTAAGCTACAATGAGCAGTTCTTC.